This T cell receptor (beta chain) was identified in a study of blood T cell repertoires in COVID-19. Study-wide context: Both acute and convalescent COVID-19 samples were obtained from the United States, Italy and Spain.

The germline V gene has CDR1 LNHDA and CDR2 SQIVND (reference sequence). V shed 4 bases and J 7 bases; nucleotides not matched to a gene: 5. This CDR3 is built from 14 residues. Patients from Seattle were sampled longitudinally, starting during active infection. Only in-frame clones appear in the TCRdb table, and some are missing; sequencing was by immunoSEQ multiplex PCR. This sample has 330,000 or so clones, with about 91% found just once. J is TRBJ1-4 and V is TRBV19; 8 bases match TRBD1. The TCR comes from a man aged 30 to 39 with COVID-19, enrolled during active disease. Sequences were obtained from peripheral blood. This CDR3 is CASSTGGTGEKLFF. In DNA form, the CDR3 reads TGTGCCAGTAGTACAGGGGGCACTGGTGAAAAACTGTTTTTT.